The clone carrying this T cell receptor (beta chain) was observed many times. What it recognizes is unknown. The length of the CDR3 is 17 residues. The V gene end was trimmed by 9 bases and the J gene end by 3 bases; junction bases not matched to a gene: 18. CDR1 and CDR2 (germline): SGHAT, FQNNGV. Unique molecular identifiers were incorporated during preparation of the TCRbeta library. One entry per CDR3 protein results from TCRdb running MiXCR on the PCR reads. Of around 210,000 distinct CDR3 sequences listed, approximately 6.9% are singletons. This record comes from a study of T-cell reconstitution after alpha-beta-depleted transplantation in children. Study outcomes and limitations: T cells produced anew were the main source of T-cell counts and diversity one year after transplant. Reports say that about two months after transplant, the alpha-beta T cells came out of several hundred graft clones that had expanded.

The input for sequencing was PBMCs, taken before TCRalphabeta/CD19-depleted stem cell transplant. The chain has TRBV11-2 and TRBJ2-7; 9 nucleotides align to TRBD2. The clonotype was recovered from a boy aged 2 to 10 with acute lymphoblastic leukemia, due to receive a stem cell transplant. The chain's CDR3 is CASEGETSGPRGYEQYF. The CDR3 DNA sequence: TGTGCCAGTGAGGGGGAGACTAGCGGACCTAGGGGCTACGAGCAGTACTTC.